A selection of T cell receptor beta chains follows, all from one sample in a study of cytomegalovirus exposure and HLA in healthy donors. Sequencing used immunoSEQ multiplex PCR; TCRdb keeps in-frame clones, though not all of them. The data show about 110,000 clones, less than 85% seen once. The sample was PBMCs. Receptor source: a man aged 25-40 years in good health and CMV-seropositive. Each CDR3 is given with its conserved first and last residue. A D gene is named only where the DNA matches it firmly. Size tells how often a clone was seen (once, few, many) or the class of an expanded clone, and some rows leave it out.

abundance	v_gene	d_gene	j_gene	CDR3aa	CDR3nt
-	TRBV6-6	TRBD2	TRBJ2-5	CASSYGAGGLETQYF	TGTGCCAGCAGTTACGGAGCGGGGGGGCTGGAGACCCAGTACTTC
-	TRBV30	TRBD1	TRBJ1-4	CAWSSTGGDEKLFF	TGTGCCTGGAGCTCGACAGGGGGGGATGAAAAACTGTTTTTT
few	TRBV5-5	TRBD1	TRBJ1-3	CASSLLRDSSGNTIYF	TGTGCCAGCAGCTTGCTTCGGGACAGCTCTGGAAACACCATATATTTT
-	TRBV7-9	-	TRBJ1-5	CASSLGGLNQPQHF	TGTGCCAGCAGCTTAGGGGGCCTCAATCAGCCCCAGCATTTT
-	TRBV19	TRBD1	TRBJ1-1	CASSYRGAMNTEAFF	TGTGCCAGTAGTTACAGGGGAGCGATGAACACTGAAGCTTTCTTT
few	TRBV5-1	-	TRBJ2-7	CASRWDTAYEQYF	TGCGCCAGCAGGTGGGACACCGCCTACGAGCAGTACTTC
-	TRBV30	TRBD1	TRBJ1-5	CAWGTDSNQPQHF	TGTGCCTGGGGGACAGATAGCAATCAGCCCCAGCATTTT
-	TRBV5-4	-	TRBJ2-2	CASSLGRGNTGELFF	TGTGCCAGCAGCTTGGGTAGGGGAAACACCGGGGAGCTGTTTTTT
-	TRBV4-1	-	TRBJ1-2	CASSQDNAGDYYGYTF	TGCGCCAGCAGCCAAGATAATGCGGGGGACTACTATGGCTACACCTTC
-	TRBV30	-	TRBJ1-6	CAWTRDTYNSPLHF	TGTGCCTGGACCAGGGACACTTATAATTCACCCCTCCACTTT
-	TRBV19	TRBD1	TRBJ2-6	CASSIGTGVAGANVLTF	TGTGCCAGTAGTATAGGGACAGGGGTGGCTGGGGCCAACGTCCTGACTTTC
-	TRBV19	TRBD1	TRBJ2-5	CASSTIGTGQETQYF	TGTGCCAGTAGTACCATCGGGACAGGCCAAGAGACCCAGTACTTC
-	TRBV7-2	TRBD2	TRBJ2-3	CASSLVAGGQSDTQYF	TGTGCCAGCAGCTTAGTTGCGGGGGGGCAGTCAGATACGCAGTATTTT
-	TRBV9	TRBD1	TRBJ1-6	CASSAGDRGSYNSPLHF	TGTGCCAGCAGCGCTGGGGACAGGGGCTCCTATAATTCACCCCTCCACTTT
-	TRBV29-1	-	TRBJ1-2	CSVGGTNYGYTF	TGCAGTGTTGGTGGGACAAACTATGGCTACACCTTC
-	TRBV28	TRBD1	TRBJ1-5	CASSLGALTGLSNQPQHF	TGTGCCAGCAGTTTAGGGGCACTGACAGGGCTGAGCAATCAGCCCCAGCATTTT
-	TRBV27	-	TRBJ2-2	CASSLLSTGELFF	TGTGCCAGCAGTTTACTCTCCACCGGGGAGCTGTTTTTT
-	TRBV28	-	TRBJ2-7	CASSLTGTSYEQYF	TGTGCCAGCAGTTTAACAGGGACCTCCTACGAGCAGTACTTC
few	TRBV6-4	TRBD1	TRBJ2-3	CASSEAGQGADTQYF	TGTGCCAGCAGTGAAGCGGGACAGGGGGCAGATACGCAGTATTTT
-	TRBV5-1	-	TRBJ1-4	CASNPGGRPGEKLFF	TGCGCCAGCAACCCGGGGGGTCGGCCGGGTGAAAAACTGTTTTTT
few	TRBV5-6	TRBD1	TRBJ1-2	CASSWGQGEAWRGGYTF	TGTGCCAGCAGCTGGGGACAGGGTGAGGCTTGGCGTGGTGGCTACACCTTC
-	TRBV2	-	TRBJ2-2	CASTKGGFGELFF	TGTGCCAGCACCAAAGGGGGTTTCGGGGAGCTGTTTTTT
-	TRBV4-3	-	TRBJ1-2	CASSQMGREDYGYTF	TGCGCCAGCAGCCAAATGGGGAGGGAGGACTATGGCTACACCTTC